This entry lists 13 T cell receptor beta chains sequenced from one sample in a study of blood T cell repertoires in COVID-19. Some clones are missing from TCRdb's copy, which holds only in-frame ones; the method was immunoSEQ multiplex PCR. The sample includes approximately 90,000 clones, 80% to 90% seen only once; the top ten take 8% to 9.5%. The specimen sequenced was peripheral blood. All receptors come from a man aged 45 to 65 with acute or convalescent COVID-19.

The rearrangement joins TRBV2 to TRBJ2-5, with 13 bases that match TRBD2. Germline CDR1 and CDR2: SNHLY and FYNNEI. CDR3 length equals 14 residues. Trimming removed 4 bases from V and 4 bases from J; junction bases left unmatched: 0. The DNA of the CDR3 is TGTGCCAGCAGTGGGACTAGCGGGGGAGAGACCCAGTACTTC. It specifies CASSGTSGGETQYF.

The gene calls are TRBV6-5 and TRBJ1-5, with 10 bases aligning to TRBD1. J lost 7 bases, V lost 7 bases, and 10 bases had no gene match. The CDR3 consists of 15 residues. CDR1 and CDR2 (germline): MNHEY, SVGAGI. CDR3 nucleotide sequence: TGTGCCAGCACCCCGACAGGGGGCGCCGGACAGCCCCAGCATTTT. Translated, it gives CASTPTGGAGQPQHF.

This rearrangement joins TRBV18 to TRBJ2-1, with 8 bases lining up with TRBD1. With V trimmed by 1 base and J by 15 bases, 8 bases remained unmatched. CDR3 length: 13 residues. CDR1 and CDR2 from the germline V gene are KGHSH and LQKENI. The CDR3, as DNA: TGTGCCAGCTCACCACTCGACAGGGGCTCATCGTTCTTC. This codes for CASSPLDRGSSFF.

This chain connects TRBV4-1 to TRBJ1-3, with 8 bases aligning to TRBD1. This CDR3 region has 16 residues. Per germline, CDR1 MGHRA and CDR2 YSYEKL. Losses at the gene ends were 4 bases for V and 5 bases for J; bases not matched to a gene: 10. DNA of the CDR3: TGCGCCAGCAGCCCGGCCGGACAGGGTCGGAGAAACACCATATATTTT. Translated, it gives CASSPAGQGRRNTIYF.

The chain recombines TRBV19 with TRBJ1-1, with a tentative D call TRBD1 (5 bases). The CDR3 is 15 residues long. From germline, CDR1 is LNHDA and CDR2 SQIVND (reference sequence). Trimming removed 3 bases at V and 4 bases at J, with 15 bases between. DNA for the CDR3: TGTGCCAGTAGTATTGCAGGGTCGGGTCGCACTGAAGCTTTCTTT. Residues: CASSIAGSGRTEAFF.

The chain joins TRBV12-3 or TRBV12-4 to TRBJ1-2, with 10 bases matching TRBD1. The ends lost 5 bases at V and 8 bases at J; junction bases unmatched: 5. The CDR3 runs to 13 residues. The CDR3: CASSRQGAGGYTF. The CDR3 nucleotides are TGTGCCAGCAGTCGACAGGGGGCGGGAGGCTACACCTTC.

This clone was detected a few times. The CDR3 loop reads CASSQRTGAYGYTF. As DNA, the CDR3 is TGTGCCAGCAGCCAACGGACAGGGGCGTATGGCTACACCTTC. The chain joins TRBV3-1 (or the pseudogene TRBV3-2) to TRBJ1-2, with 9 bases aligning to TRBD1. From germline, CDR1 is LGHDT and CDR2 YNNKEL (reference sequence). The V gene end was trimmed by 2 bases and the J gene end by 5 bases; junction bases not matched to a gene: 3. The CDR3 extends over 14 amino acids.

The genes are TRBV7-6 and TRBJ2-7, with TRBD1 matching over 7 bases. CDR3 length: 15 amino acids. Trimming removed 2 bases from V and 2 bases from J; junction bases left unmatched: 6. From germline, CDR1 is SGHVS and CDR2 FNYEAQ. The CDR3 sequence: CASSLPDRTPYEQYV. The CDR3 DNA follows: TGTGCCAGCAGCTTACCGGACAGGACTCCCTACGAGCAGTACGTC.

This chain connects TRBV21-1 to TRBJ2-7; the table's D call, TRBD1, was not checked against the DNA. TRBV21-1 is labeled a pseudogene. This CDR3 contains 15 residues. The CDR3 DNA sequence: TGTGCCAGCAGCAATCAGGGGATCCCTTCCTACGAGCAGTACGTC. Translated: CASSNQGIPSYEQYV.

This rearrangement joins TRBV7-3 to TRBJ1-2, with D perhaps TRBD1 (5 bases). V was shortened by 3 bases and J by 6 bases, with 11 bases between the two germline ends. This CDR3 has 13 residues. The germline V gene has CDR1 SGHTA and CDR2 FQGTGA. CDR3 residues: CASSFQGMNGYTF. CDR3 nucleotides: TGTGCCAGCAGCTTTCAGGGTATGAATGGCTACACCTTC.

This clone was recorded a few times. This chain's CDR3 is CATAPGLALGPLYF. In DNA form, the CDR3 reads TGTGCCACCGCCCCAGGACTAGCTTTGGGTCCCTTGTACTTC. The V and J genes are TRBV6-5 and TRBJ2-7, with 8 bases matching TRBD2. The J segment lost 12 bases and the V segment lost 10 bases, leaving 20 bases of the junction unmatched. The CDR3 runs to 14 residues. Germline assignment: CDR1 MNHEY and CDR2 SVGAGI.

The chain recombines TRBV15 with TRBJ1-5, with D hard to call. CDR1 and CDR2 (germline): LNHNV, YYDKDF (reference sequence). CDR3 length: 17 residues. With 0 bases removed from V and 2 bases from J, the gap between germline ends came to 14 bases. CDR3 in DNA: TGTGCCACCAGCAGAGATTATGGGCAGTGGGGCAATCAGCCCCAGCATTTT. Translated: CATSRDYGQWGNQPQHF.

The chain carries TRBV7-2 and TRBJ1-2, with TRBD1 identical over 10 bases. V was pared by 1 base and J by 6 bases, with 8 bases of the junction left unmatched. This CDR3 has 16 amino acids. Germline CDR1 is SGHTA and CDR2 is FQGNSA. The CDR3 bases are TGTGCCAGCAGCTTAGGTGCCGGGACAGGGGATCATGGCTACACCTTC. Residues: CASSLGAGTGDHGYTF.